This T cell receptor beta chain was found in a study of blood T cells in healthy people across ages. A J-beta primer mix and a sample-barcoded 5' primer were used in a second PCR of roughly 6 to 11 cycles. TCRdb reprocessed the 5' RACE reads with MiXCR, giving one entry per CDR3 protein. The sample lists 1.5 million to 2 million distinct CDR3 sequences; just under 50% were seen once. Germline lookup yields CDR1 SGHTA and CDR2 FQGNSA. Trimming took off 5 bases at V and 2 bases at J, with 9 bases between the two ends. The CDR3 totals 13 residues. In its sample, this clonotype was seen once. The gene calls are TRBV7-2 and TRBJ1-1; D not resolved. The sequencing input was blood. The source of this sequence is a woman aged 40 to 50 in good health. In DNA form, the CDR3 reads TGTGCCAGCAGCCCCGAGACAAACACTGAAGCTTTCTTT. Amino acid sequence: CASSPETNTEAFF.